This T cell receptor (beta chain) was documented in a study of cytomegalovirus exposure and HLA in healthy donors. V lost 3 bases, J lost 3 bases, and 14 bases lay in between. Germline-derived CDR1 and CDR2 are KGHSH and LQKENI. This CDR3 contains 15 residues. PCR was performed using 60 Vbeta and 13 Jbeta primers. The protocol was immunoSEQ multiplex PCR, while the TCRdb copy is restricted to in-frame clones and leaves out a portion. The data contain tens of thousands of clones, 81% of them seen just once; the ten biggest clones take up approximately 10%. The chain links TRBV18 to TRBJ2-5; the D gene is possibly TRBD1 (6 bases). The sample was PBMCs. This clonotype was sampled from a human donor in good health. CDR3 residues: CASSPYYGQKETQYF. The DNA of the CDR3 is TGTGCCAGCTCACCCTATTATGGACAGAAAGAGACCCAGTACTTC. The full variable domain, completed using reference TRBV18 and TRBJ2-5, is NAGVMQNPRHLVRRRGQEARLRCSPMKGHSHVYWYRQLPEEGLKFMVYLQKENIIDESGMPKERFSAEFPKEGPSILRIQQVVRGDSAAYFCASSPYYGQKETQYFGPGTRLLVL.